The TCR beta chain under discussion was sequenced for a study of control samples from healthy donors and cancer patients. The assay was immunoSEQ multiplex PCR, and TCRdb's table has in-frame clones only and misses some. Of some 150,000 clones in the sample, around 93% were seen once. Trimming removed 5 bases from V and 6 bases from J, with 10 bases in between. This CDR3 is built from 12 residues. Sequences were obtained from blood. The rearrangement links TRBV12-3 or TRBV12-4 to TRBJ1-2, with a tentative D call TRBD1 (5 bases). The clonotype originates from a woman between 55 and 75 years old in good health. The CDR3 protein is CASSRSGDGYTF. CDR3 DNA: TGTGCCAGCAGTCGGTCGGGGGATGGCTACACCTTC.